This TCR beta chain was identified in a study of T cell responses to AZD1222 COVID-19 vaccine (dated by TCRdb to the early 2020s). Broadly, across the study: Because spike-specific TCR depth and breadth did not differ between the two schedules, AZD1222 recipients who got a second dose at roughly 4 weeks were pooled with those who got a second dose at roughly 12 weeks. TCR sequencing was performed for 230 to 250 trial participants, of whom roughly 200 were given two doses of AZD1222 and approximately 25 were given two doses of MenACWY control vaccine. Enrollment into the trials was organized by age into subgroups of 18-55, 56-69 and 70-plus years, and those subgroups contained roughly 140, 27 and 60 TCR-sequenced participants, respectively.

Results the study describes overall, beyond this receptor: Conclusions about previously exposed vaccinees are limited, since just a handful of AZD1222 recipients were seropositive for SARS-CoV-2 at baseline. Participants were mostly white British and included more females than males, and it was suggested by the authors that clonal diversity may have been underestimated. After two AZD1222 doses, spike-specific TCR breadth and depth were significantly higher than at day 0 and than in MenACWY recipients. CD4 TCRs associated with the vaccine covered the entire spike protein, and the dominant responses were in regions 160-218 and 743-854. Reportedly, close to half of the unique spike-specific TCRs recognized epitopes lying outside the regions that are mutated in the B.1.351 and B.1.1.7 variants. In the small 56-69-year group, the increase in depth fell short of significance, most likely because of low power. Because no day 14 peak-response samples were available, the repertoires could be characterized only after the peak T cell response.

Trimming removed 0 bases from V and 4 bases from J, leaving 9 bases between the germline ends. From the germline V gene (reference sequence), CDR1 is GTSNPN and CDR2 is SVGIG. From the cysteine up to the phenylalanine, the CDR3 has a length of 13 residues. The sequence is cut down to CDR3 DNA, 39 bases in frame from base 1. Only one count was recorded for this clone. The target of this receptor is not known. The sample holds no much larger clone one base away, and base qualities are not on file. Read against the paper, the sample's time point label means: baseline before first vaccination. Samples from vaccinated people were obtained from the UK trials COV001 and COV002, which included a single-blind randomized controlled phase 2/3 trial of AZD1222 (ChAdOx1 nCoV-19) in healthy adults. For TCRbeta chain sequencing, PBMC samples from trial participants were taken at day 0 and at day 28 after the second dose.

The CDR3 regions of human TCRbeta chains were analyzed by immunosequencing. On the authors' methods: TCRs in the repertoires were matched against a reference library of SARS-CoV-2-specific TCRs that had been generated with the MIRA antigen-specificity platform. Breadth was defined as the fraction of unique TCRs that were SARS-CoV-2-associated, and depth was defined as the fraction of total T cells that were SARS-CoV-2-associated. Using the MIRA data, each spike-specific TCR was assigned both to the spike region to which the TCR was reactive and to a CD4 or CD8 class. Log10-transformed breadth and depth values were compared by one-way ANOVA with Sidak's multiple comparisons tests. This is the immuneACCESS table as TCRdb keeps it, with only in-frame sequences that have V and J called. A part of the clones is gone; compared with another copy, unresolved V genes explain less than half, and the rest is unexplained. V, J and clone size reflect that table, while D and trimming were determined from the DNA. The sample yields over 95,000 clones; approximately 87% were counted once. 12% of the sample rests with the top ten.

The material sequenced was peripheral blood, taken on day 0 of AZD1222 vaccination. This sequence was found in an adult in good health. This chain joins TRBV30 to TRBJ1-2; no D gene is confidently identified. The DNA sequence follows: TGTGCCTGGAGTGTAGTACGGCTCTATGGCTACACCTTC. This encodes CAWSVVRLYGYTF. The CDR3, completed at both ends by the reference TRBV30 and TRBJ1-2 genes, gives the full variable domain SQTIHQWPATLVQPVGSPLSLECTVEGTSNPNLYWYRQAAGRGLQLLFYSVGIGQISSEVPQNLSASRPQDRQFILSSKKLLLSDSGFYLCAWSVVRLYGYTFGSGTRLTVV.